A selection of T cell receptor beta chains follows, all from one sample in a study of CD8 T cells in ankylosing spondylitis. Each CDR3 protein is one row after TCRdb ran MiXCR on the 5' RACE reads. The sample carries 240,000 or so distinct CDR3 sequences, about 10% recorded once. The source material was blood, either unsorted or a sorted T cell fraction (not recorded which). All receptors come from a male donor with ankylosing spondylitis or in good health (not recorded which). Both conserved end residues are part of each CDR3. A D gene is named only where the DNA matches it firmly. Clone size appears in some rows only: once, few, many, or a class for an expanded clone.

D,V,size,length,J,CDR3,DNA
NA,TRBV5-1,many,12,TRBJ1-2,CASSSTGYGYTF,TGCGCCAGCAGTTCAACAGGCTATGGCTACACCTTC
TRBD1,TRBV5-1,NA,16,TRBJ2-2,CASSLEGTGVAGELFF,TGCGCCAGCAGCTTGGAGGGGACAGGGGTCGCCGGGGAGCTGTTTTTT
TRBD1,TRBV5-6,many,20,TRBJ1-1,CASSEGPGQGSRLLNTEAFF,TGTGCCAGCAGCGAAGGTCCGGGACAGGGCTCGAGATTATTGAACACTGAAGCTTTCTTT
NA,TRBV7-8,few,12,TRBJ2-7,CASSFVTGEQYF,TGTGCCAGCAGCTTCGTTACGGGTGAGCAGTACTTC
TRBD2,TRBV12-3/TRBV12-4,many,14,TRBJ2-7,CASSLTSAPYEQYF,TGTGCCAGCAGTTTAACTAGCGCCCCCTACGAGCAGTACTTC
NA,TRBV4-1,few,14,TRBJ2-7,CASSQPTENYEQYF,TGCGCCAGCAGCCAACCGACGGAAAACTACGAGCAGTACTTC
NA,TRBV11-2,few,14,TRBJ2-1,CASSWGRRGDEQFF,TGTGCCAGCAGCTGGGGACGTAGAGGCGATGAGCAGTTCTTC
NA,TRBV12-5,many,14,TRBJ1-1,CASGFSTGSTEAFF,TGTGCTAGTGGTTTTTCAACAGGGTCCACTGAAGCTTTCTTT
TRBD1,TRBV6-4,many,16,TRBJ2-3,CASSVRTGSGTDTQYF,TGTGCCAGCAGTGTGCGGACAGGGTCTGGGACAGATACGCAGTATTTT
NA,TRBV19,many,14,TRBJ1-2,CASSASRANYGYTF,TGTGCCAGTAGTGCCTCCAGGGCAAATTATGGCTACACCTTC
TRBD1,TRBV7-2,many,13,TRBJ1-2,CASSRQGNYGYTF,TGTGCCAGCAGCCGACAGGGAAACTATGGCTACACCTTC
NA,TRBV7-9,many,16,TRBJ1-3,CASRESTGRSGNTIYF,TGTGCCAGCAGAGAATCAACAGGGAGGTCTGGAAACACCATATATTTT
NA,TRBV6-5,NA,14,TRBJ2-5,CASSYRGAQETQYF,TGTGCCAGCAGTTACCGGGGAGCGCAAGAGACCCAGTACTTC
NA,TRBV5-6,few,16,TRBJ1-1,CASSLVGPTANTEAFF,TGTGCCAGCAGCTTGGTTGGACCCACCGCGAACACTGAAGCTTTCTTT
NA,TRBV29-1,many,12,TRBJ1-5,CSAGDANQPQHF,TGCAGCGCAGGGGACGCGAATCAGCCCCAGCATTTT
NA,TRBV3-1,many,14,TRBJ2-1,CASSQGLAGHEQFF,TGTGCCAGCAGCCAAGGCCTAGCAGGACATGAGCAGTTCTTC
NA,TRBV29-1,many,13,TRBJ2-3,CSVVPRPSDTQYF,TGCAGCGTTGTCCCGCGTCCCTCAGATACGCAGTATTTT
NA,TRBV6-2/TRBV6-3,many,13,TRBJ2-2,CASSPRETGELFF,TGTGCCAGCAGCCCGCGGGAAACCGGGGAGCTGTTTTTT
NA,TRBV6-5,NA,15,TRBJ1-6,CATGVARGGNSPLHF,TGTGCCACCGGGGTTGCCCGGGGGGGTAATTCACCCCTCCACTTT